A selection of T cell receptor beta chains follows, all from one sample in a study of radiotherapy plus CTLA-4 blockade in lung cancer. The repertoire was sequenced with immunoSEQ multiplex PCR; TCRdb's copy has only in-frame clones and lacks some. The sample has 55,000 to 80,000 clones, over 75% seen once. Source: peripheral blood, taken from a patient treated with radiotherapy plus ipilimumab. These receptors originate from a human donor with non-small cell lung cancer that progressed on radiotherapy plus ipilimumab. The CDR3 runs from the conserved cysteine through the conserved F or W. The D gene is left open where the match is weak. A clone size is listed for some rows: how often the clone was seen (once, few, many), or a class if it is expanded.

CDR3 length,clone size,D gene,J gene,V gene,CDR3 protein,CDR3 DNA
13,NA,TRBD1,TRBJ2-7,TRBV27,CASSLTGQGVQYF,TGTGCCAGCAGTTTAACAGGACAGGGTGTGCAGTACTTC
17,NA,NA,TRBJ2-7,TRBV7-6,CASSLEGGLGGDYEQYF,TGTGCCAGCAGCTTAGAGGGGGGGTTGGGCGGGGACTACGAGCAGTACTTC
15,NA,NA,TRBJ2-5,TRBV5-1,CASSFGGTSRETQYF,TGCGCCAGCAGCTTTGGTGGGACTTCCCGAGAGACCCAGTACTTC
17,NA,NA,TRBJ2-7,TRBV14,CASSQDLAGQPPYEQYF,TGTGCCAGCAGCCAAGATTTGGCGGGACAGCCTCCCTACGAGCAGTACTTC
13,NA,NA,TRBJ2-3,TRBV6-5,CASSDGYTDTQYF,TGTGCCAGCAGCGACGGTTACACAGATACGCAGTATTTT
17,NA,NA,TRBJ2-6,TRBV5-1,CASSLGQTRSGANVLTF,TGCGCCAGCAGCTTAGGACAGACCCGCTCTGGGGCCAACGTCCTGACTTTC
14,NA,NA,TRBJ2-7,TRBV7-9,CASSSFGTHYEQYF,TGTGCCAGCAGCAGCTTCGGGACTCACTACGAGCAGTACTTC
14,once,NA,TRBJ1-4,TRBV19,CASSRLTGGEKLFF,TGTGCCAGTAGTAGGCTGACAGGTGGTGAAAAACTGTTTTTT
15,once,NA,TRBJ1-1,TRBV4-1,CASSQGGRGYTEAFF,TGCGCCAGCAGCCAAGGGGGTAGGGGATACACTGAAGCTTTCTTT
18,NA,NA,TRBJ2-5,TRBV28,CAGRRQGKAVGGAETQYF,TGTGCCGGACGGCGACAGGGAAAAGCGGTGGGGGGAGCGGAGACCCAGTACTTC
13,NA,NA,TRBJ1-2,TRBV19,CASSPTDGYGYTF,TGTGCCAGTAGTCCGACGGACGGCTATGGCTACACCTTC
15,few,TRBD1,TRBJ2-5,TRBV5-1,CASSLSTGEKETQYF,TGCGCCAGCAGCTTGAGTACAGGGGAAAAAGAGACCCAGTACTTC
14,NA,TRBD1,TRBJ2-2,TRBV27,CASSLEGAIGELFF,TGTGCCAGCAGTTTAGAGGGGGCGATCGGGGAGCTGTTTTTT
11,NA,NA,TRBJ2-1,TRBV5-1,CASSGGNEQFF,TGCGCCAGCTCGGGCGGGAATGAGCAGTTCTTC
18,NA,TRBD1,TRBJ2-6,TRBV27,CASTIGTGSTPGANVLTF,TGTGCCAGCACCATCGGGACAGGGTCCACTCCGGGGGCCAACGTCCTGACTTTC
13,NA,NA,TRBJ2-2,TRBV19,CASSIVRTGELFF,TGTGCCAGTAGTATAGTGCGGACCGGGGAGCTGTTTTTT
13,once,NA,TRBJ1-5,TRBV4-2,CASSQGVGQPQHF,TGTGCCAGCAGCCAAGGAGTCGGACAGCCCCAGCATTTT
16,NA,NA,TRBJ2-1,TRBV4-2,CASSQDVAGAYNEQFF,TGTGCCAGCAGCCAAGACGTGGCGGGCGCCTACAATGAGCAGTTCTTC
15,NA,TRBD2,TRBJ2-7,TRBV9,CASSVGGAGAYEQYF,TGTGCCAGCAGCGTAGGAGGGGCGGGAGCCTACGAGCAGTACTTC
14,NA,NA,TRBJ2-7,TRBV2,CASSAVETTYEQYF,TGTGCCAGCAGCGCGGTAGAAACCACCTACGAGCAGTACTTC
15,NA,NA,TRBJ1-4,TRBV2,CASSPQLGVNEKLFF,TGTGCCAGCAGTCCTCAACTCGGGGTTAATGAAAAACTGTTTTTT
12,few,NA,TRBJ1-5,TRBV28,CATVLSNQPQHF,TGTGCTACTGTTCTTAGCAATCAGCCCCAGCATTTT
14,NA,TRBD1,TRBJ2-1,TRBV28,CASRRTGGRNEQFF,TGTGCCAGCAGGAGGACAGGGGGTAGGAATGAGCAGTTCTTC
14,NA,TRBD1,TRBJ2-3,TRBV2,CASRGQVNTDTQYF,TGTGCCAGCAGGGGACAGGTCAACACAGATACGCAGTATTTT
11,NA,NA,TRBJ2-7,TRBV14,CASSQFYEQYF,TGTGCCAGCAGCCAATTTTACGAGCAGTACTTC
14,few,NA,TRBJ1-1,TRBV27,CASSYRQQNTEAFF,TGTGCCAGCAGTTACCGCCAACAGAACACTGAAGCTTTCTTT
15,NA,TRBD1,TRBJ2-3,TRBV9,CASSIRQGGTDTQYF,TGTGCCAGCAGTATCAGACAGGGCGGCACAGATACGCAGTATTTT
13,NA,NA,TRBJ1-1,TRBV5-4,CASSLGGRTEAFF,TGTGCCAGCAGTTTGGGAGGGAGGACTGAAGCTTTCTTT
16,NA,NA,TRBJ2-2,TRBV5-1,CASSTTGTPNTGELFF,TGCGCCAGCAGCACAACCGGGACACCTAACACCGGGGAGCTGTTTTTT